This paragraph covers one TCR beta chain sequence. Its target is unknown. Measured with immunoSEQ multiplex PCR; TCRdb has only the in-frame clones, and not every one. This sample has roughly 2.6 million clones, with just over 90% found just once. The sample is drawn from a study of shared clonotypes between healthy human individuals. About the study: The composition of the donors was two women and a few men aged 18 to 49. Study-wide results and limits: Relative to their counterparts shared across all four donors, non-shared clonotypes exhibited diminished generation probabilities.

Trimming took 0 bases from V and 3 from J, leaving 6 bases between them. The CDR3 is 13 residues long. From germline, CDR1 is SGHAT and CDR2 FQNNGV. The authors divided CD4+ cells into CD45RA+ naive and CD45RA-negative memory subsets. Specimen: naive CD4+ T cells sorted from blood. Documented subset: CD45RA+ positively selected. This receptor was taken from a man aged 18 to 30 in good health. The rearrangement uses TRBV11-2 and TRBJ2-7; D not certain. CDR3 nucleotides: TGTGCCAGCAGCTTAGAGGTAGTCTACGAGCAGTACTTC. Translation gives CASSLEVVYEQYF.